This T cell receptor (beta chain) stems from a study of beta chain features in type 1 diabetes. Study results and limitations: There was a moderate but significant shortening of TCRB CDR3s in all four CD4+ subsets of Type 1 diabetes patients.

V was shortened by 2 bases and J by 11 bases, with 16 bases between the two germline ends. CDR1 MNHEY and CDR2 SVGAGI come from the germline V gene. The CDR3 contains 15 residues. As every portion of the isolated RNA was reverse transcribed, the sequencing read expressed TCRB transcripts. Regulatory, naive and central memory T cell samples averaged around 3.6 million reads. Assay used: immunoSEQ multiplex PCR; TCRdb lists only in-frame clones, some missing. The sample holds approximately 730,000 clones, 13% seen once. This clone was picked up a small number of times. Its antigen is unknown. This chain links TRBV6-5 with TRBJ1-6; D is uncertain. Input material: naive CD4+ T cells from blood. The TCR originated in a man younger than 30 with type 1 diabetes. The CDR3 protein is CASSYTEGIVAPLHF. The DNA of the CDR3 is TGTGCCAGCAGTTACACCGAAGGGATCGTCGCACCCCTCCACTTT.